One TCR beta chain is described in this entry. Its antigen target is currently unknown. Base qualities are not recorded, but no much larger clone differs from it by a single base. This sample is part of a study of cytomegalovirus exposure and HLA in healthy donors (dated by TCRdb to about 2017). Notes on the research overall: According to a later analysis, the roughly 120 validation repertoires were produced on the same platform as the roughly 700 repertoires of the first cohort. Along with the approximately 670-subject first cohort, a separate validation cohort of over 90 different subjects was used. To predict cytomegalovirus infection status, the study brought together high-throughput TCR immunosequencing, statistical association of individual TCRs with disease status, and machine learning. The study was designed to test whether signatures of past pathogen exposure could be identified by cataloging public T cell receptors. What the study reported, not specific to this receptor: It was suggested by the authors that the approach could potentially be generalized to other disease states and immunological phenotypes. Three of the identified cytomegalovirus-associated TCR beta chains were confirmed in vitro to be specific for cytomegalovirus antigens. A later analysis had no HLA typing for the validation cohort, so co-occurrence there was scored across all 110 or so repertoires. A later analysis found that TCRs clustered in the first cohort also tended to co-occur in the roughly 110 validation repertoires, with approximately 95% of cluster scores above 0. Across donors, most TCR sequences were observed very rarely, whereas some public TCRs were present in many individuals. The study listed 164 TCR beta chains as associated with cytomegalovirus. The classifier was reported to diagnose cytomegalovirus status with high specificity and sensitivity in both the original and validation cohorts.

Library preparation employed the immunoSEQ multiplex PCR assay. Per the authors' processing: A statistical classification framework was developed to diagnose cytomegalovirus status using the catalog of TCR beta chain sequences. TCRdb stores this immuneACCESS table with in-frame sequences only. Part of the clones is absent; in the studies checked, under half of the shortfall reflects unresolved V genes, and no reason is known for the rest. From that table come the V and J calls and clone size; the DNA was used to work out D and trimming. The sample table holds tens of thousands of clones, of which nearly 95% were seen once. The ten largest clones represent around 2.1% of the sample. Counted from cysteine to phenylalanine, this CDR3 has 14 amino acids. The DNA shown is the 42-base CDR3, in frame from base 1. The germline V gene (reference sequence) sets CDR1 to LNHNV and CDR2 to YYDKDF. V and J are trimmed by 5 bases and 5 bases, and the gene matches miss 6 bases of the junction.

Donors formed part of the validation cohort, which comprised over a hundred subjects and was distinct from the first cohort of several hundred subjects. The sequence derives from a woman aged 18-35 years in good health and CMV-seronegative. The rearranged segments are TRBV15 and TRBJ2-7; 10 bases in between match TRBD1. Sequenced input: PBMCs. The CDR3: CATSATGGVNEQYF. The DNA sequence is TGTGCCACCAGCGCGACAGGGGGCGTAAACGAGCAGTACTTC. Extended through the reference TRBV15 and TRBJ2-7 proteins, this CDR3 yields the full variable domain: DAMVIQNPRYQVTQFGKPVTLSCSQTLNHNVMYWYQQKSSQAPKLLFHYYDKDFNNEADTPDNFQSRRPNTSFCFLDIRSPGLGDTAMYLCATSATGGVNEQYFGPGTRLTVT.